The 4 T cell receptor beta chains reported below all come from one sample, sequenced in a study of blood T cell repertoires in COVID-19. Assay used: immunoSEQ multiplex PCR; TCRdb lists only in-frame clones, some missing. The table includes 150,000 to 200,000 clones, just under 80% detected once. The sequencing sample was made of peripheral blood. Receptor source: a woman of 80 years or more with active or convalescent COVID-19.

This clone was seen more than once but under ten times. The rearrangement joins TRBV28 to TRBJ2-1; D gene unclear. The V gene's germline CDR1 is MDHEN and CDR2 SYDVKM. Trimming shortened V by 5 bases and J by 3 bases, and 2 bases separated the two germline ends. The CDR3 is 11 residues long. The CDR3 region is CASSLYNEQFF. DNA of the CDR3: TGTGCCAGCAGTCTCTACAATGAGCAGTTCTTC.

The CDR3, as DNA: TGTGCCAGTAGTATAGGAGGCAGCCATAGCAATCAGCCCCAGCATTTT. Protein product: CASSIGGSHSNQPQHF. The chain recombines TRBV19 with TRBJ1-5; no definite D call. Germline lookup yields CDR1 LNHDA and CDR2 SQIVND (reference sequence). With 1 base removed from V and 0 bases from J, the gap between germline ends came to 10 bases. The CDR3 is 16 amino acids.

The V and J genes are TRBV5-8 and TRBJ2-7; 8 bases agree with TRBD2. Trimming cost V 2 bases and J 2 bases; bases outside gene matches: 6. This CDR3 is built from 15 residues. Germline CDR1 reads SGHTS; CDR2 reads YDEGEE. The CDR3 bases are TGTGCCAGCAGCTTTATAACGGGGGGGCCCTACGAGCAGTACTTC. Residues: CASSFITGGPYEQYF. Drawing the rest from reference TRBV5-8 and TRBJ2-7, the complete variable domain is EAGVTQSPTHLIKTRGQQATLRCSPISGHTSVYWYQQALGLGLQFLLWYDEGEERNRGNFPPRFSGRQFPNYSSELNVNALELEDSALYLCASSFITGGPYEQYFGPGTRLTVT.

The chain is built from TRBV19 and TRBJ1-1, with 9 positions matching TRBD1. The CDR3 runs to 15 residues. The germline CDR1 and CDR2 sequences are LNHDA and SQIVND (reference sequence). V lost 2 bases, J lost 4 bases, and 5 bases stayed unmatched. The CDR3 sequence: CASSISATGGTEAFF. The CDR3 nucleotides are TGTGCCAGTAGTATATCCGCGACAGGGGGCACTGAAGCTTTCTTT.